These 27 T cell receptor beta chains share one sample of origin, sequenced in a study of sequential checkpoint blockade in melanoma. The table came from immunoSEQ multiplex PCR; TCRdb's copy has only in-frame clones and leaves some out. Here the sample spans over 15,000 clones, 80% being singletons. The treatment is: randomized to nivolumab then ipilimumab (arm A) or the reverse (arm B). Sequencing used CD8+ T cells sorted from blood (inferred from file names), obtained from a patient given nivolumab and ipilimumab in sequence. These receptors all come from a human donor with melanoma.

This clone appeared a few times. The chain is built from TRBV9 and TRBJ1-4, with D perhaps matching TRBD1 (5 bases). The CDR3 covers 14 residues. In germline, CDR1 is SGDLS, CDR2 YYNGEE. V was trimmed by 0 bases and J by 5 bases, leaving 8 bases between them. For the CDR3, the DNA is TGTGCCAGCAGCGTAGGGGGGGGGAATGAAAAACTGTTTTTT. Translation gives CASSVGGGNEKLFF.

This sequence joins TRBV5-4 and TRBJ2-7, with TRBD1 matching over 10 bases. This CDR3 has 14 residues. The V gene end was trimmed by 4 bases and the J gene end by 2 bases; junction bases not matched to a gene: 3. Per germline, CDR1 SGHNT and CDR2 YYREEE (reference sequence). CDR3 DNA: TGTGCCAGCAGCCCCGGACAGGGGGCCTACGAGCAGTACTTC. This translates into CASSPGQGAYEQYF.

The genes are TRBV15 and TRBJ1-1; D is uncertain. The ends were cut back, 5 bases at V and 3 bases at J, with 7 bases in the middle. Germline V CDR1 and CDR2: LNHNV, YYDKDF (reference sequence). The CDR3 is 12 residues long. The CDR3 nucleotides read TGTGCCACCAGCGGTCGGGACACTGAAGCTTTCTTT. It translates to CATSGRDTEAFF.

The chain employs TRBV2 and TRBJ2-7, with D possibly TRBD2 on 5 matching bases. CDR1 is SNHLY and CDR2 is FYNNEI in the germline V gene. V lost 10 bases to trimming and J lost 0 bases, with 16 bases between them. This CDR3 spans 14 amino acids. CDR3: CANSRTESSYEQYF. In nucleotides, the CDR3 is TGTGCCAACTCCAGGACTGAGAGCTCCTACGAGCAGTACTTC.

V is TRBV4-2 and J is TRBJ2-2; D might be TRBD1 (6 bases). Germline CDR1 LGHNA, CDR2 YNFKEQ. This CDR3 comprises 16 residues. V was clipped by 4 bases and J by 0 bases, with 12 bases between them. CDR3 in amino acids: CASSLDSQTNTGELFF. For the CDR3, the DNA is TGTGCCAGCAGCCTGGACAGCCAGACGAACACCGGGGAGCTGTTTTTT.

The chain joins TRBV5-1 to TRBJ1-6, with D possibly being TRBD1 (6 bases). The CDR3 runs 14 residues. CDR1 SGHRS and CDR2 YFSETQ come from the germline V gene. V dropped 5 bases and J dropped 6 bases, with 12 bases sitting between them. CDR3 amino acids: CASRDDRLNSPLHF. CDR3 DNA: TGCGCCAGCAGGGATGACAGGCTTAATTCACCCCTCCACTTT.

This sequence joins TRBV7-6 and TRBJ2-7, with 8 positions matching TRBD2. Germline V lookup: CDR1 SGHVS, CDR2 FNYEAQ. V shed 5 bases and J 4 bases; nucleotides not matched to a gene: 4. This CDR3 has 13 amino acids. The CDR3 is CASSPAGVYEQYF. DNA of the CDR3: TGTGCCAGCAGCCCAGCGGGGGTGTACGAGCAGTACTTC.

J is TRBJ1-1 and V is TRBV10-1; no reliable D call. The germline V and J ends were trimmed by 0 bases and 1 base, with 6 bases remaining between them. Germline V gene sequence: CDR1 WNHNN, CDR2 SYGVQD (reference sequence). The CDR3 length is 14 residues. This CDR3 is CASSESPGNTEAFF. The CDR3 DNA follows: TGCGCCAGCAGTGAGTCCCCAGGGAACACTGAAGCTTTCTTT.

This chain links TRBV7-6 with TRBJ1-1, with D uncertain. Trimming took off 7 bases at V and 5 bases at J, with 17 bases between the two ends. The CDR3 extends over 14 amino acids. Germline CDR1 reads SGHVS; CDR2 reads FNYEAQ. CDR3 coding DNA: TGTGCCAGCAAGGAGGCCGGGATTTGGACTGAAGCTTTCTTT. It translates to CASKEAGIWTEAFF.

J is TRBJ2-7 and V is TRBV29-1; 7 nucleotides line up with TRBD1. V was clipped by 1 base and J by 1 base; unmatched bases: 13. Germline assignment: CDR1 SQVTM and CDR2 ANQGSEA. The CDR3 is made up of 17 amino acids. CDR3 amino acids: CSVEVLGTGEGSYEQYF. CDR3 bases: TGCAGCGTTGAAGTCCTGGGTACAGGGGAAGGATCCTACGAGCAGTACTTC.

The gene calls are TRBV19 and TRBJ1-5; 8 nucleotides line up with TRBD1. CDR1 is LNHDA and CDR2 is SQIVND in the germline V gene (reference sequence). Germline trimming cut 6 bases from V and 3 bases from J; bases unmatched to any gene: 7. This CDR3 region has 15 residues. CDR3 in DNA: TGTGCCAGTAGCCCGACAGGGGCACTCAATCAGCCCCAGCATTTT. Its protein is CASSPTGALNQPQHF.

The V call is TRBV29-1, the J call TRBJ2-7; 11 bases line up with TRBD2. The CDR3 totals 12 residues. Germline V gene data show CDR1 as SQVTM and CDR2 as ANQGSEA. V dropped 6 bases and J dropped 7; count of bases not matched to a gene: 5. CDR3 coding DNA: TGCAGCGTCCTGGGGACTAGCGGAGAGCAGTACTTC. This translates into CSVLGTSGEQYF.

The chain couples TRBV5-1 to TRBJ2-7; 9 bases line up with TRBD1. There are 14 residues in the CDR3. CDR1 SGHRS and CDR2 YFSETQ come from the germline V gene. J lost 6 bases, V lost 2 bases, and 6 bases had no gene match. The CDR3 nucleotides are TGCGCCAGCAGCTTCGGGACAGGGAATTTCGAGCAGTACTTC. Its translation is CASSFGTGNFEQYF.

The chain combines TRBV4-1 with TRBJ1-1, with D possibly being TRBD1 (6 bases). V lost 1 base, J lost 4 bases, and 13 bases lay in between. The germline V gene has CDR1 MGHRA and CDR2 YSYEKL. The CDR3 is made up of 15 amino acids. The CDR3 sequence is CASSQAQGLFTEAFF. The CDR3 coding sequence is TGCGCCAGCAGCCAAGCGCAGGGGCTCTTCACTGAAGCTTTCTTT.

The chain uses TRBV29-1 and TRBJ1-2; D is possibly TRBD1 (5 bases). From germline, CDR1 is SQVTM and CDR2 ANQGSEA. The CDR3 has 12 residues. V was cut by 4 bases and J by 7 bases, with 13 bases left in between. As DNA, the CDR3 is TGCAGCGTTGTGAATGGGGCTGGTGGCTACACCTTC. As protein: CSVVNGAGGYTF.

This chain connects TRBV29-1 to TRBJ2-1, with 15 nucleotides matching TRBD2. This CDR3 is built from 18 residues. CDR1 SQVTM and CDR2 ANQGSEA come from the germline V gene. With V trimmed by 1 base and J by 0 bases, 4 bases remained unmatched. CDR3 residues: CSVEGTSGRVSSYNEQFF. As DNA, the CDR3 is TGCAGCGTTGAAGGGACTAGCGGGAGGGTTAGCTCCTACAATGAGCAGTTCTTC.

The chain joins TRBV2 to TRBJ1-5; D ambiguous. The CDR3 is made up of 13 amino acids. Trimming stripped 6 bases from V and 0 bases from J, with 6 bases between. The germline V gene encodes CDR1 SNHLY and CDR2 FYNNEI. CDR3 sequence reads: CASSEYSNQPQHF. The CDR3 DNA reads TGTGCCAGCAGCGAGTATAGCAATCAGCCCCAGCATTTT.

This chain uses TRBV5-1 with TRBJ2-5; D perhaps matches TRBD1 (5 bases). Germline V CDR1 and CDR2: SGHRS, YFSETQ. V shed 4 bases and J shed 4 bases, with 20 bases lying between them. The CDR3 is made up of 16 amino acids. Here the CDR3 reads CASSLGLDTLRETQYF. The CDR3 bases are TGCGCCAGCAGCCTGGGATTGGACACTCTCAGAGAGACCCAGTACTTC.

V gene TRBV6-6 combines with J gene TRBJ1-6; D is possibly TRBD1 (6 bases). Germline values: CDR1 MNHNY, CDR2 SVGAGI (reference sequence). This CDR3 has 16 residues. V shed 7 bases and J shed 6 bases, with 19 bases lying between them. The CDR3 nucleotides read TGTGCCAGCAACGCCAGCCCGGGACACATTAATTCACCCCTCCACTTT. Translation: CASNASPGHINSPLHF.

The chain uses TRBV21-1 and TRBJ2-3; TRBD2 reflects the table's D call only, with no check against the DNA. TRBV21-1 is marked as a pseudogene. CDR3 size: 17 residues. In DNA, the CDR3 is TGTGCCAGCATCCCTAGCGGGAGGGCCGGGGGCACAGATACGCAGTATTTT. Protein: CASIPSGRAGGTDTQYF.

J is TRBJ1-2 and V is TRBV11-1; D is unclear. The CDR3 totals 13 residues. Germline CDR1 reads SGHAT; CDR2 reads FQDESV (reference sequence). The V and J ends lost 5 bases and 2 bases respectively, with 9 bases between them. The CDR3 spells CASSPGRNYGYTF. The CDR3 DNA is TGTGCCAGCAGCCCTGGGAGAAACTATGGCTACACCTTC. Supplemented by reference TRBV11-1 and TRBJ1-2, the full variable domain reads EAEVAQSPRYKITEKSQAVAFWCDPISGHATLYWYRQILGQGPELLVQFQDESVVDDSQLPKDRFSAERLKGVDSTLKIQPAELGDSAMYLCASSPGRNYGYTFGSGTRLTVV.

A remark on this clone: Different DNA sequences within this sample yield the same CDR3. The V call is TRBV4-3, the J call TRBJ1-5; D is uncertain. CDR3 length: 15 residues. Germline V gives CDR1 LGHNA, CDR2 YSLEER. The germline V and J ends were trimmed by 0 bases and 1 base, with 7 bases remaining between them. Here the CDR3 reads CASSQDRGSNQPQHF. The DNA of the CDR3 is TGCGCCAGCAGCCAAGATCGGGGAAGCAATCAGCCCCAGCATTTT.

This clone has only one observation. The J gene is TRBJ2-5, the V gene TRBV27, with TRBD1 identical over 8 bases. The CDR3 covers 14 residues. J lost 2 bases, V lost 5 bases, and 4 bases had no gene match. CDR1 is MNHEY, CDR2 SMNVEV, per germline (reference sequence). This CDR3 is CASSAGTGQETQYF. The CDR3 nucleotides are TGTGCCAGCAGTGCCGGGACAGGACAAGAGACCCAGTACTTC.

The J gene is TRBJ1-4, the V gene TRBV4-3; TRBD1 agrees at 8 bases. V dropped 0 bases and J dropped 7; count of bases not matched to a gene: 10. The CDR3 consists of 17 residues. CDR1 and CDR2 (germline): LGHNA, YSLEER. The CDR3 nucleotides read TGCGCCAGCAGCCAAGAAGGACAGGGTCCGCGGGGTGAAAAACTGTTTTTT. It yields the protein CASSQEGQGPRGEKLFF.

This clone was seen just once. The chain joins TRBV7-2 to TRBJ2-7, with a weak D call TRBD2 (6 bases). The length of the CDR3 is 13 residues. V was trimmed by 6 bases and J by 3 bases, leaving 12 bases between them. Germline V gene lookup returns CDR1 SGHTA and CDR2 FQGNSA. The CDR3 nucleotides are TGTGCCAGCAGTTCCTTCGGGGGCTACGAGCAGTACTTC. This codes for CASSSFGGYEQYF.

The gene calls are TRBV4-2 and TRBJ1-1; no clear D. Trimming pared 0 bases from V and 12 bases from J, leaving 8 bases between. Germline loops: CDR1 LGHNA, CDR2 YNFKEQ. The CDR3 length is 11 residues. The CDR3 is CASSQDSQTFF. The CDR3 coding sequence is TGTGCCAGCAGCCAAGATAGCCAAACTTTCTTT.

V is TRBV28 and J is TRBJ2-7; perhaps TRBD2 as D (8 bases). The CDR3 has 15 amino acids. CDR1 MDHEN and CDR2 SYDVKM come from the germline V gene. Trimming removed 6 bases at V and 4 bases at J, with 19 bases between. The CDR3 sequence is CASSGGDRPSYEQYF. The CDR3 DNA sequence: TGTGCCAGCAGCGGGGGGGACAGACCTTCTTACGAGCAGTACTTC. The full variable domain, rest sourced from reference TRBV28 and TRBJ2-7, is DVKVTQSSRYLVKRTGEKVFLECVQDMDHENMFWYRQDPGLGLRLIYFSYDVKMKEKGDIPEGYSVSREKKERFSLILESASTNQTSMYLCASSGGDRPSYEQYFGPGTRLTVT.